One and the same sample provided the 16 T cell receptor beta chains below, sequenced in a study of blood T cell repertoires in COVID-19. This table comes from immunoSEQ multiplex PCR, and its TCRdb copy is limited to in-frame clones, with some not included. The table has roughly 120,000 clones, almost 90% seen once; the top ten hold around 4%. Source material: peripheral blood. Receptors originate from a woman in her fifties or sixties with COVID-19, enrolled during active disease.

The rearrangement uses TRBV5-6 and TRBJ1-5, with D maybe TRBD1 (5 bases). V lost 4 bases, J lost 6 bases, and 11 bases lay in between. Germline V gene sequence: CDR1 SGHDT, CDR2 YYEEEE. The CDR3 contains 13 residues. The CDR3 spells CASSVRGGQPQHF. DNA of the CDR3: TGTGCCAGCAGCGTCCGGGGGGGTCAGCCCCAGCATTTT.

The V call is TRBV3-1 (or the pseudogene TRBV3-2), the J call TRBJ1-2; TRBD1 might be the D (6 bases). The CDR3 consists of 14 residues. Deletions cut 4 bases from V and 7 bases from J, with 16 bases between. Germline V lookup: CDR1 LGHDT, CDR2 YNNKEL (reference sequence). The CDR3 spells CASSLSGAQGGYTF. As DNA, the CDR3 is TGTGCCAGCAGCCTATCAGGGGCGCAAGGTGGCTACACCTTC.

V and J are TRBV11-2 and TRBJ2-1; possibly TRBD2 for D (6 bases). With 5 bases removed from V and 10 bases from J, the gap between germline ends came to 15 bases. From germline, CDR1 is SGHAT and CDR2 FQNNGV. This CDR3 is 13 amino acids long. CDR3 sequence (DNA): TGTGCCAGCAGCCGCTGGGACTCGAAGGAGCAGTTCTTC. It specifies CASSRWDSKEQFF. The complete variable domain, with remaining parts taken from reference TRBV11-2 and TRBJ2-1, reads EAGVAQSPRYKIIEKRQSVAFWCNPISGHATLYWYQQILGQGPKLLIQFQNNGVVDDSQLPKDRFSAERLKGVDSTLKIQPAKLEDSAVYLCASSRWDSKEQFFGPGTRLTVL.

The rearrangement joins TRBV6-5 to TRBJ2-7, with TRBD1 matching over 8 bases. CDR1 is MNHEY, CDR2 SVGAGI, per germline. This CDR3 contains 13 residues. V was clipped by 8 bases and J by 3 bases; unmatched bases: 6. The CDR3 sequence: CASRTGLHYEQYF. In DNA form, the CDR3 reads TGTGCCAGCCGGACAGGGTTACACTACGAGCAGTACTTC.

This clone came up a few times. The chain's CDR3 is CASSQGTGGALKYSPLHF. The CDR3 region has the DNA TGCGCCAGCAGCCAAGGGACAGGGGGCGCGTTAAAGTATTCACCCCTCCACTTT. The chain carries TRBV4-3 and TRBJ1-6; 11 bases map to TRBD1. There are 18 residues in the CDR3. Trimming removed 1 base from V and 8 bases from J; junction bases left unmatched: 10. Germline lookup yields CDR1 LGHNA and CDR2 YSLEER.

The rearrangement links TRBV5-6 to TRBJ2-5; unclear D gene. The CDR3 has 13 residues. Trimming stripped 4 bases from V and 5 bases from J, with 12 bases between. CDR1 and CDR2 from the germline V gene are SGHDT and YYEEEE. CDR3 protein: CASSLYDGETQYF. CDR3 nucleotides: TGTGCCAGCAGCCTATACGACGGGGAGACCCAGTACTTC.

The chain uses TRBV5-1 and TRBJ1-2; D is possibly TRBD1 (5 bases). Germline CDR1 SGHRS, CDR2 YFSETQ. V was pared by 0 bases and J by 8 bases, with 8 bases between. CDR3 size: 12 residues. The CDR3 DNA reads TGCGCCAGCAGCTTGGAAGGGGTAGGCTACACCTTC. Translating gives CASSLEGVGYTF.

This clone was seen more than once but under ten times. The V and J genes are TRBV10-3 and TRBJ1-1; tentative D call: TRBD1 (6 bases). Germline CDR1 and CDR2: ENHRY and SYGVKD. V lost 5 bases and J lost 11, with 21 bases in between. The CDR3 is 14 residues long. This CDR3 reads CAISNDRDTHVAFF. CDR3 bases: TGTGCCATCAGTAATGACCGGGACACCCATGTGGCTTTCTTT.

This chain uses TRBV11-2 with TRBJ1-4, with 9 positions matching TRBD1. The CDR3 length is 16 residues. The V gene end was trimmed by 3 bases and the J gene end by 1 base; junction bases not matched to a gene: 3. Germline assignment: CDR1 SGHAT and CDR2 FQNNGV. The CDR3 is CASSLTGGRTNEKLFF. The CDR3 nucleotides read TGTGCCAGCAGCTTGACAGGGGGACGAACTAATGAAAAACTGTTTTTT.

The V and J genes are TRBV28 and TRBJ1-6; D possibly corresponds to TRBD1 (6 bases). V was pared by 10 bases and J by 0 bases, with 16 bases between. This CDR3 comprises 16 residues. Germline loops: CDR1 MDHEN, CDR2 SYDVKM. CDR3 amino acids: CATSGGPSSYNSPLHF. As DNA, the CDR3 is TGTGCCACTTCCGGGGGGCCTAGCTCCTATAATTCACCCCTCCACTTT.

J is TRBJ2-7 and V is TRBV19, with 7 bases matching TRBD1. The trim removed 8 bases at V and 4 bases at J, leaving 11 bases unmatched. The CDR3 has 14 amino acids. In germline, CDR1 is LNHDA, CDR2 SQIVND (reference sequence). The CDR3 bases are TGTGCCAGTTCGGGCCGGCAGGGGGAATACGAGCAGTACTTC. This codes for CASSGRQGEYEQYF.

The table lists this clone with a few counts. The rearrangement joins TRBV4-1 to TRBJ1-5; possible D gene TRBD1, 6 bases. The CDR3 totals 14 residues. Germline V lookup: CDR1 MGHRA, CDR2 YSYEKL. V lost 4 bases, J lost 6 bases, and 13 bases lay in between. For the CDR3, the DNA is TGCGCCAGCAGCCTGGTTCAGGGGATTCAGCCCCAGCATTTT. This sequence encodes CASSLVQGIQPQHF.

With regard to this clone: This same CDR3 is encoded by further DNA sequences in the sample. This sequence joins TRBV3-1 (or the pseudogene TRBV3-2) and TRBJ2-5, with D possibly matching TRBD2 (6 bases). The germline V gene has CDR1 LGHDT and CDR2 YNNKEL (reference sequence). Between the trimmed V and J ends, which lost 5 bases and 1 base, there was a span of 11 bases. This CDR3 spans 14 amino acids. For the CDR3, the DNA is TGTGCCAGCAGCAGCGGACTACTCCAAGAGACCCAGTACTTC. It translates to CASSSGLLQETQYF.

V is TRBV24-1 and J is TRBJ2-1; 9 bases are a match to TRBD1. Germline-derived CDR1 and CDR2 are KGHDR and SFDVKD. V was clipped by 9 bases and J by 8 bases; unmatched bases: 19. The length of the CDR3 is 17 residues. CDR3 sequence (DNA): TGTGCCACCTCTGGACCATCCCGGGACAGGGTTTCCCATGAGCAGTTCTTC. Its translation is CATSGPSRDRVSHEQFF.

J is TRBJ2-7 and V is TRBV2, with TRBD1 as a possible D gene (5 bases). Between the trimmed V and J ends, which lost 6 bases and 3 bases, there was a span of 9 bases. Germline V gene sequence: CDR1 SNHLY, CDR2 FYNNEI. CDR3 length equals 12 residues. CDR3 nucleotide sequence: TGTGCCAGCAGAAATAGGGGCTACGAGCAGTACTTC. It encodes CASRNRGYEQYF.

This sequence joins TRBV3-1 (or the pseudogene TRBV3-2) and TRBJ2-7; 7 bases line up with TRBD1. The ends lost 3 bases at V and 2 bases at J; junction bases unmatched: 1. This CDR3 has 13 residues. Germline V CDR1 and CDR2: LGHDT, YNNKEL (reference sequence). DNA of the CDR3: TGTGCCAGCAGCCACCAGGGGGCCTACGAGCAGTACTTC. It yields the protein CASSHQGAYEQYF.